This T cell receptor beta chain was identified in a study of CDR3 diversity in severe acne. The sample holds many counts of this clonotype. The CDR3 runs 14 residues. Germline lookup yields CDR1 SGHRS and CDR2 YFSETQ. After removal of 2 bases from V and 1 base from J, the junction contained 1 base not matched to a gene. TCRdb processed the PCR reads anew with MiXCR; each CDR3 protein has one entry. Of around 100,000 distinct CDR3 sequences in the sample, about half were seen once. The receptor was derived from a male donor with acne. Sequences were obtained from blood. The chain employs TRBV5-1 and TRBJ2-5; 8 bases match TRBD2. The DNA for the CDR3 is TGCGCCAGCAGCTTTACTAGCGGCCAAGAGACCCAGTACTTC. Protein product: CASSFTSGQETQYF.